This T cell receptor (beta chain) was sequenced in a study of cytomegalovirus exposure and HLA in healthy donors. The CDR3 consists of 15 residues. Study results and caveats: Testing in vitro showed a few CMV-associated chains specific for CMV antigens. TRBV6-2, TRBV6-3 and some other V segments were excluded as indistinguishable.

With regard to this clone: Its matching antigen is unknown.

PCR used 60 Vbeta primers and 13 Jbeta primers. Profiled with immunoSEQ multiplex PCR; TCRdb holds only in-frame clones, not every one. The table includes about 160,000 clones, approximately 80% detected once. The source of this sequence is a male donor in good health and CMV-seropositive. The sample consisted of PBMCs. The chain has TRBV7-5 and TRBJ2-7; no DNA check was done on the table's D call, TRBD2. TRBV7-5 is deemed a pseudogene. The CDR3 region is CARSGGASGRYEQYF. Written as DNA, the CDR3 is TGTGCCAGAAGCGGGGGGGCTAGCGGGAGATACGAGCAGTACTTC.